This TCR beta chain was recorded in a study of blood T cells in healthy people across ages. Germline CDR1 and CDR2: LGHNA and YNFKEQ. The CDR3 contains 16 residues. V lost 0 bases to trimming and J lost 0 bases, with 8 bases between them. In this sample, this clonotype turned up a few times. A second PCR, run for about 7 to 11 cycles, used a sample-barcoded 5' primer plus a J-beta primer mix. TCRdb processed the 5' RACE reads anew with MiXCR; each CDR3 protein has one entry. This sample has about 670,000 distinct CDR3 sequences, with 40% to 65% found just once. The chain recombines TRBV4-2 with TRBJ2-2, with no clear D. Sequencing used blood. This TCR came from a woman older than 75 in good health. The CDR3 spells CASSQDTRSNTGELFF. The CDR3 DNA reads TGTGCCAGCAGCCAAGATACCAGATCGAACACCGGGGAGCTGTTTTTT.